These T cell receptor beta chains were read from a single sample in a study of blood T cell repertoires in COVID-19. The method was immunoSEQ multiplex PCR; TCRdb's version includes in-frame clones alone and lacks a portion of them. The data show 130,000 or so clones, 80% to 90% seen once. The specimen was peripheral blood. The source of these receptors is a man aged 65 to 79 with active or convalescent COVID-19. CDR3s include the opening cysteine and the closing phenylalanine or tryptophan.

TRBV7-9 | CASSPLPGYYNEQFF
TRBV6-5 | CASRIGQLEAFF
TRBV19 | CASSARSLAQETQYF
TRBV29-1 | CSVGQNSEAFF
TRBV5-1 | CASSWDRLNTEAFF
TRBV2 | CASSPTSGGLNEQFF
TRBV12-2 | CASRLGRASGRESVETQYF
TRBV28 | CASSALISGGVQETQYF
TRBV24-1 | CATSDPGQGETEAFF
TRBV20-1 | CSASDWGGYEQYF
TRBV5-6 | CASSLGGGSSYNSPLHF
TRBV30 | CAWSVLTGEGQPQHF
TRBV11-2 | CASSRKGTGGADTGELFF
TRBV5-6 | CASSFGGNTGELFF
TRBV19 | CATRGGTSKFF
TRBV6-6 | CASSPRQAGETQYF
TRBV28 | CASTSGQGGRYGYTF
TRBV27 | CASSSSDRVSYEQYF
TRBV11-3 | CASSLDALAGGGSYNEQFF
TRBV19 | CASSIRGQENEKLFF
TRBV30 | CAWSVQPGQDENYTF
TRBV29-1 | CSVEDWGVGQGEGELFF
TRBV3-1/TRBV3-2 | CASSQRGRTDTQYF
TRBV19 | CASSPGQGDTEAFF
TRBV28 | CASRMGSAGNQPQHF
TRBV2 | CASTARYNEQFF
TRBV27 | CASSLSRGSVGSEAFF
TRBV5-6 | CASSLGVEQFF
TRBV5-6 | CASALGAADYEQYF
TRBV6-5 | CASSPGTEDYGYTF
TRBV2 | CASSGTGATEAFF
TRBV6-5 | CASSNRDMNTEAFF
TRBV18 | CASSPPVIAASYEQYF
TRBV2 | CASSLAAGETQYF
TRBV15 | CATSRVDRDGEQYF
TRBV5-3 | CARSLARLVLYVSNQPQHF
TRBV24-1 | CATSDTGATEAFF
TRBV27 | CASSPQGYSNQPQHF
TRBV27 | CASSRQGTEAFF
TRBV29-1 | CSVLRGNSDGYTF
TRBV18 | CASSPNTGRQFYGYTF
TRBV6-5 | CASSYSLTGNYGYTF
TRBV10-2 | CASSDHHRGAEAFF
TRBV28 | CASSFPSSLAESSYNEQFF
TRBV24-1 | CATSDRDTEAFF
TRBV19 | CASSPTGPYGYTF